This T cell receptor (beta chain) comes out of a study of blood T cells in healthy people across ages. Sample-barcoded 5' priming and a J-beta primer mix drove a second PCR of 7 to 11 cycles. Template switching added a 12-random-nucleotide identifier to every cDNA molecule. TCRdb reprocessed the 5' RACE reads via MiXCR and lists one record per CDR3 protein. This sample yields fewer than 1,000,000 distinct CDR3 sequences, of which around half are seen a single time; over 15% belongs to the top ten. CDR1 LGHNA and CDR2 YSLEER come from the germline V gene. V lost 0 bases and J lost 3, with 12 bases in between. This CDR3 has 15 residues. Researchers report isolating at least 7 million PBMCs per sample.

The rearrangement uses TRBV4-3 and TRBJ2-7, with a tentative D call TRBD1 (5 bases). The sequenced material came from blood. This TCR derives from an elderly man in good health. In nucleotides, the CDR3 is TGCGCCAGCAGCCAAGATCAGGCAGGGTTCTACGAGCAGTACTTC. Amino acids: CASSQDQAGFYEQYF.